Listed below are T cell receptor beta chains from one sample, sequenced in a study of blood T cell repertoires in COVID-19. Profiled with immunoSEQ multiplex PCR; TCRdb holds only in-frame clones, not every one. This sample has some 180,000 clones, with around 85% found just once. The sequenced sample consisted of PBMCs or T cells enriched from blood (not recorded which). All receptors come from a man aged 35 to 55 who had recovered from COVID-19. The CDR3 runs from the conserved cysteine through the conserved F or W. Fields, in order: D gene, V gene, J gene, CDR3 length, clone size, CDR3 DNA, CDR3 protein. D genes are given only for firm matches. Clone size is shown for a subset of rows, as once, few, many or a class of expanded clone.

>TRBD1|TRBV30|TRBJ2-7|12|-
TGTGCCTACCTGGACAGGGAGTTTGGGCAGTACTTC
CAYLDREFGQYF
>TRBD2|TRBV5-4|TRBJ2-7|17|-
TGTGCCAGCAGCCCAGGACTAGCGGGAGGCGGCCCCTACGAGCAGTACTTC
CASSPGLAGGGPYEQYF
>-|TRBV7-9|TRBJ2-7|15|-
TGTGCCAGCAGCCGGCAGGGTATTAGATCCTACGAGCAGTACTTC
CASSRQGIRSYEQYF
>-|TRBV5-5|TRBJ1-4|14|-
TGTGCCAGCAGCTTGAGCTCAACTAATGAAAAACTGTTTTTT
CASSLSSTNEKLFF
>-|TRBV18|TRBJ1-6|16|-
TGTGCCAGCTCAACTCTAGGGACAACTGGCACGGCACCCCTCCACTTT
CASSTLGTTGTAPLHF
>-|TRBV11-3|TRBJ2-7|15|-
TGTGCCAGCAGCTCGCGGGACAGTCCGCTGAGGGAGCAGTACTTC
CASSSRDSPLREQYF
>TRBD1|TRBV3-1/TRBV3-2|TRBJ2-7|15|-
TGTGCCAGCAGCTTCCCGGGCAGGGGGTCATACGAGCAGTACTTC
CASSFPGRGSYEQYF
>-|TRBV5-1|TRBJ2-3|12|few
TGCGCCAGCAGCTTCTCGCAGGATACGCAGTATTTT
CASSFSQDTQYF
>-|TRBV9|TRBJ1-2|11|-
TGTGCCAGCAGGGGAGACTATGGCTACACCTTC
CASRGDYGYTF
>-|TRBV14|TRBJ2-6|14|-
TGTGCCAGCAGCTCGGGATCTGGGGCCAACGTCCTGACTTTC
CASSSGSGANVLTF
>-|TRBV30|TRBJ1-6|13|-
TGTGCCTGGAGGGGGGGGGCGAATTCACCCCTCCACTTT
CAWRGGANSPLHF
>-|TRBV4-1|TRBJ2-7|13|-
TGCGCCAGCAGCCCCAGACAACCCGACGAGCAGTACTTC
CASSPRQPDEQYF
>-|TRBV5-6|TRBJ2-6|15|-
TGTGCCAGCAGCTTGGAGCTATCTGGGGCCAACGTCCTGACTTTC
CASSLELSGANVLTF
>-|TRBV30|TRBJ1-2|13|-
TGTGCCTGGAGCGCAGGGGTTTTGTTGGGCTACACCTTC
CAWSAGVLLGYTF
>TRBD1|TRBV18|TRBJ1-6|16|-
TGTGCCAGCTCACCACCTTCCGGACAGGGATATTCACCCCTCCACTTT
CASSPPSGQGYSPLHF
>-|TRBV12-3/TRBV12-4|TRBJ1-2|11|-
TGTGCCAGCAGTCGTTCTTATGGCTACACCTTC
CASSRSYGYTF
>-|TRBV7-2|TRBJ2-1|13|few
TGTGCCAGCAGCTTAGGGCAGGGGACGAATCCGTTCTTC
CASSLGQGTNPFF
>-|TRBV19|TRBJ2-2|14|-
TGTGCCATCGGTAGGGGTGCGAACACCGGGGAGCTGTTTTTT
CAIGRGANTGELFF
>TRBD1|TRBV10-1|TRBJ2-3|14|-
TGCGCCAGCAGTGAGTTGCAGGGGGCAGATACGCAGTATTTT
CASSELQGADTQYF
>-|TRBV30|TRBJ1-5|13|-
TGTGCCTGGAGTGGGGGGGAAGTTCAGCCCCAGCATTTT
CAWSGGEVQPQHF
>TRBD1|TRBV5-5|TRBJ2-7|15|few
TGTGCCAGCAGCTTGGAAACAGGGGTGGCCTACGAGCAGTACTTC
CASSLETGVAYEQYF
>TRBD1|TRBV5-1|TRBJ1-2|13|-
TGCGCCAGCACCCCCCTGACAGGGATCGGCTACACCTTC
CASTPLTGIGYTF
>TRBD1|TRBV5-1|TRBJ1-6|14|-
TGCGCCAGCAGGGACAGGGAAGGCAATTCACCCCTCCACTTT
CASRDREGNSPLHF
>TRBD1|TRBV2|TRBJ1-2|13|many
TGTGCCAGACGACAGGGGTCGGTGAAAGGCTACACCTTC
CARRQGSVKGYTF
>-|TRBV9|TRBJ2-7|14|once
TGTGCCAGCAGCGTAGGAGGAGAACATGGGGAGCAGTACTTC
CASSVGGEHGEQYF
>-|TRBV7-2|TRBJ2-7|15|few
TGTGCCAGCAGCTTAGTCCTGGGGCGAGACTACGAGCAGTACTTC
CASSLVLGRDYEQYF
>-|TRBV19|TRBJ2-3|13|-
TGTGCCAGTTCCGCAGGGAACACAGATACGCAGTATTTT
CASSAGNTDTQYF
>TRBD1|TRBV6-4|TRBJ1-1|12|-
TGTGCCAGCAGACGACAGGGAACGGGGGCTTTCTTT
CASRRQGTGAFF
>TRBD1|TRBV6-5|TRBJ2-7|14|-
TGTGCCAGCAGGTCGACAGGGGGCCTCTACGAGCAGTACTTC
CASRSTGGLYEQYF
>TRBD1|TRBV5-1|TRBJ2-1|15|-
TGCGCCAGCAGCTTGCAAGCGGACAGGGGTTATGAGCAGTTCTTC
CASSLQADRGYEQFF
>TRBD1|TRBV5-1|TRBJ2-5|14|-
TGCGCCAGCAGCTCCTACGACAGGGCAGAGACCCAGTACTTC
CASSSYDRAETQYF